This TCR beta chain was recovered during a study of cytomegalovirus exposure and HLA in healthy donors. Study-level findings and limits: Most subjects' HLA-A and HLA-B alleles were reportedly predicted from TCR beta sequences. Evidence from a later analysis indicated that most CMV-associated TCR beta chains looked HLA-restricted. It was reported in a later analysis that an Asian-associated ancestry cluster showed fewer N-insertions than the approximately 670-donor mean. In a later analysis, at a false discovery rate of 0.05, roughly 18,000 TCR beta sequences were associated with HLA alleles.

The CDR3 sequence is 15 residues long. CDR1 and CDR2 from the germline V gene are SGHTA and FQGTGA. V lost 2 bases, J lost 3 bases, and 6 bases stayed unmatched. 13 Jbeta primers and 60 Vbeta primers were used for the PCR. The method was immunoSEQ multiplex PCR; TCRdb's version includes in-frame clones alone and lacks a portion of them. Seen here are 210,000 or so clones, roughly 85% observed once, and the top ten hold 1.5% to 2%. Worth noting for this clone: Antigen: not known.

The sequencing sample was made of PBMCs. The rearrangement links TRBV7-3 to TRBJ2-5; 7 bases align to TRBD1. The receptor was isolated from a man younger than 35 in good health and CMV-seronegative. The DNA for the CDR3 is TGTGCCAGCAGCTTAGGAGCAGGGGGAAAAGAGACCCAGTACTTC. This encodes CASSLGAGGKETQYF.